This T cell receptor (beta chain) came from a study of blood T cell repertoires in COVID-19. V shed 5 bases, J shed 6 bases, and the junction held 6 bases outside the gene matches. Germline assignment: CDR1 SGHTA and CDR2 FQGTGA. The CDR3 has 14 amino acids. This clone was found a few times. How the authors handled the data: The assay estimated nucleated cells by amplifying reference gene primers. Profiled with immunoSEQ multiplex PCR; TCRdb holds only in-frame clones, not every one. The V and J calls and the clone size are those of that table, but D and trimming were determined from the DNA. The data contain 15,000 to 20,000 clones, over 65% of them singletons.

The clonotype was recovered from a man in his sixties with active or convalescent COVID-19. Sequenced input: peripheral blood. The chain is built from TRBV7-3 and TRBJ2-2; 7 nucleotides agree with TRBD1. The CDR3 nucleotides are TGTGCCAGCAGCCCACAGGGGTCGGCCGGGGAGCTGTTTTTT. Translating it yields CASSPQGSAGELFF.